Listed below are T cell receptor beta chains from one sample, sequenced in a study of cytomegalovirus exposure and HLA in healthy donors. Clones were sequenced by immunoSEQ multiplex PCR, and TCRdb holds only the in-frame ones, with some missing. The sample holds about 170,000 clones; over 70% are singletons and the top ten take around 7.2%. Material for sequencing was PBMCs. The origin of the receptors is a man under 40 in good health and CMV-seropositive. Both conserved end residues are part of each CDR3. D genes are given only for firm matches. The size of a clone is reported for some rows only, either as once, few or many, or as a class for expanded clones.

d_call: NA; v_call: TRBV28; j_call: TRBJ2-3; clone_size: NA; cdr3_nt: TGTGCCAGCAGGCCTTCTAGCGGAGGGGGAGATACGCAGTATTTT; cdr3_aa: CASRPSSGGGDTQYF
d_call: TRBD1; v_call: TRBV5-4; j_call: TRBJ1-2; clone_size: NA; cdr3_nt: TGTGCCAGCAGCGCCGGCGGGACAGTTAACTATGGCTACACCTTC; cdr3_aa: CASSAGGTVNYGYTF
d_call: NA; v_call: TRBV5-1; j_call: TRBJ2-3; clone_size: NA; cdr3_nt: TGCGCCAGCAGCTGGGGGGACTCCAGCATTGATACGCAGTATTTT; cdr3_aa: CASSWGDSSIDTQYF
d_call: NA; v_call: TRBV15; j_call: TRBJ1-1; clone_size: few; cdr3_nt: TGTGCCACCAGCTCTCGACCGGGGACTGAAGCTTTCTTT; cdr3_aa: CATSSRPGTEAFF
d_call: NA; v_call: TRBV30; j_call: TRBJ2-2; clone_size: NA; cdr3_nt: TGTGCCTGGAGTGACAGGAACACCGGGGAGCTGTTTTTT; cdr3_aa: CAWSDRNTGELFF
d_call: TRBD2; v_call: TRBV28; j_call: TRBJ2-7; clone_size: NA; cdr3_nt: TGTGCCAGCAACCCATTAAGGACTAGCGGGTATCAGAGTGTCTACGAGCAGTACTTC; cdr3_aa: CASNPLRTSGYQSVYEQYF
d_call: TRBD1; v_call: TRBV19; j_call: TRBJ2-7; clone_size: NA; cdr3_nt: TGTGCCAGTAGTCCACAGGGGGCGCGAAACGAGCAGTACTTC; cdr3_aa: CASSPQGARNEQYF
d_call: TRBD2; v_call: TRBV9; j_call: TRBJ2-1; clone_size: NA; cdr3_nt: TGTGCCAGCAGCGTAGGCGGGACTAGCGGGGTCTACAATGAGCAGTTCTTC; cdr3_aa: CASSVGGTSGVYNEQFF
d_call: TRBD1; v_call: TRBV6-1; j_call: TRBJ2-3; clone_size: NA; cdr3_nt: TGTGCCAGCAGCCGGGACAGGGGGCAGGGTACGCAGTATTTT; cdr3_aa: CASSRDRGQGTQYF
d_call: NA; v_call: TRBV4-3; j_call: TRBJ2-2; clone_size: few; cdr3_nt: TGCGCCAGCAGCCAAGAGGAAACAGGGTTCGGGGCCGGGGAGCTGTTTTTT; cdr3_aa: CASSQEETGFGAGELFF
d_call: NA; v_call: TRBV6-5; j_call: TRBJ1-2; clone_size: NA; cdr3_nt: TGTGCCAGCCGGTTCGGTGTTAACTATGGCTACACCTTC; cdr3_aa: CASRFGVNYGYTF
d_call: NA; v_call: TRBV11-2; j_call: TRBJ2-7; clone_size: few; cdr3_nt: TGTGCCAGCAGCTCGCCGCGGGACTTGAGCTCCTACGAGCAGTACTTC; cdr3_aa: CASSSPRDLSSYEQYF
d_call: TRBD2; v_call: TRBV12-5; j_call: TRBJ2-1; clone_size: NA; cdr3_nt: TGTGCTAGTGGTTTGGGACTAGCGGGGGATCAAGGCAATGAGCAGTTCTTC; cdr3_aa: CASGLGLAGDQGNEQFF
d_call: TRBD2; v_call: TRBV4-1; j_call: TRBJ2-1; clone_size: NA; cdr3_nt: TGCGCCAGCAGCCAAGAAAGATCCACGGGACTAGTCTCCTACAATGAGCAGTTCTTC; cdr3_aa: CASSQERSTGLVSYNEQFF
d_call: TRBD2; v_call: TRBV6-5; j_call: TRBJ2-7; clone_size: NA; cdr3_nt: TGTGCCAGCAGCCCTAGCGGGCGCTCCTACGAGCAGTACTTC; cdr3_aa: CASSPSGRSYEQYF
d_call: NA; v_call: TRBV28; j_call: TRBJ2-4; clone_size: NA; cdr3_nt: TGTGCCAGCACAACGTACCGACTAGCCAAAAACATTCAGTACTTC; cdr3_aa: CASTTYRLAKNIQYF
d_call: TRBD2; v_call: TRBV10-3; j_call: TRBJ2-2; clone_size: once; cdr3_nt: TGTGCCATCAGTGAGGCGGCTAGCGGGGGGGCCGAGGCCGGGGAGCTGTTTTTT; cdr3_aa: CAISEAASGGAEAGELFF
d_call: NA; v_call: TRBV28; j_call: TRBJ1-2; clone_size: NA; cdr3_nt: TGTGCCAGCGCCAAAAAGCGGCAGGCGAGGGCTCATGGCTACACCTTC; cdr3_aa: CASAKKRQARAHGYTF
d_call: TRBD1; v_call: TRBV5-1; j_call: TRBJ2-3; clone_size: NA; cdr3_nt: TGCGCCAGCACCACAGGGGCCGCAGATACGCAGTATTTT; cdr3_aa: CASTTGAADTQYF
d_call: TRBD2; v_call: TRBV6-6; j_call: TRBJ2-1; clone_size: NA; cdr3_nt: TGTGCCAGCAGGCTGACTAGCGGGGGGTACAATGAGCAGTTCTTC; cdr3_aa: CASRLTSGGYNEQFF
d_call: NA; v_call: TRBV5-1; j_call: TRBJ2-7; clone_size: NA; cdr3_nt: TGCGCCAGCAGGGCCGGGGGCGAGCAGTACTTC; cdr3_aa: CASRAGGEQYF
d_call: NA; v_call: TRBV21-1; j_call: TRBJ1-4; clone_size: NA; cdr3_nt: TGTGCCAGCAGCTTGGGAGGCGGACCTAATGAAAAACTGTTTTTT; cdr3_aa: CASSLGGGPNEKLFF
d_call: TRBD1; v_call: TRBV5-6; j_call: TRBJ1-2; clone_size: once; cdr3_nt: TGTGCCAGCAGCTGGGGACAGGGACAATATGGCTACACCTTC; cdr3_aa: CASSWGQGQYGYTF
d_call: TRBD1; v_call: TRBV18; j_call: TRBJ2-7; clone_size: NA; cdr3_nt: TGTGCCAGCTCACCAAACCGGGACAGTACCGAGCAGTACTTC; cdr3_aa: CASSPNRDSTEQYF
d_call: NA; v_call: TRBV15; j_call: TRBJ1-2; clone_size: few; cdr3_nt: TGTGCCACCAGCAGAGATACGGGGAGGACGGATGGCTACACCTTC; cdr3_aa: CATSRDTGRTDGYTF
d_call: NA; v_call: TRBV11-2; j_call: TRBJ1-1; clone_size: NA; cdr3_nt: TGTGCCAGCAGCTTAGAGGGGGGTACTGAAGCTTTCTTT; cdr3_aa: CASSLEGGTEAFF
d_call: NA; v_call: TRBV4-3; j_call: TRBJ1-1; clone_size: few; cdr3_nt: TGCGCCAGCAGCCAAGAAAGGGTAGGGGAGGGGCGAAACACTGAAGCTTTCTTT; cdr3_aa: CASSQERVGEGRNTEAFF
d_call: NA; v_call: TRBV6-1; j_call: TRBJ1-6; clone_size: NA; cdr3_nt: TGTGCCAGCAGTGAGCGGGGAAGGTTGAATTCACCCCTCCACTTT; cdr3_aa: CASSERGRLNSPLHF
d_call: NA; v_call: TRBV27; j_call: TRBJ1-2; clone_size: NA; cdr3_nt: TGTGCCAGCAGTTTATCGAGGCAGAACTATGGCTACACCTTC; cdr3_aa: CASSLSRQNYGYTF